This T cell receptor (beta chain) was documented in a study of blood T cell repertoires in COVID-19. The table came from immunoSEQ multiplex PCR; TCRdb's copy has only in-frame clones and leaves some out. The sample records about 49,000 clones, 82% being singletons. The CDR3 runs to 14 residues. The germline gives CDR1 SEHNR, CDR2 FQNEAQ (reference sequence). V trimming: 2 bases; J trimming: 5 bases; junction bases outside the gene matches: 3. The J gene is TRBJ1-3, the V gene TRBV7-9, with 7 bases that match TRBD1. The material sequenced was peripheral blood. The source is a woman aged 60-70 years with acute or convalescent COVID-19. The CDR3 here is CASSLQGGRNTIYF. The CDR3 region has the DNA TGTGCCAGCAGCTTACAGGGGGGAAGAAACACCATATATTTT.